Listed below are T cell receptor beta chains from one sample, sequenced in a study of T-cell memory formation after mild COVID-19. TCRdb analysed the 5' RACE reads with MiXCR anew, one entry per CDR3 protein. Among over 350,000 distinct CDR3 sequences listed, around 24% were seen once. The sequencing sample was made of PBMCs or a T cell subset sorted from them (not recorded which). Every receptor here comes from an adult woman who had mild COVID-19 (a few samples of this study predate the infection). Cell type and time point are not known. CDR3s include the opening cysteine and the closing phenylalanine or tryptophan. Each record gives: CDR3 protein, CDR3 DNA, J gene, clone size, CDR3 length, V gene, D gene. The D gene is left open where the match is weak. Clone size is given for some rows only: seen once, a few or many times, or a class if the clone is expanded.

CSVAGSSYEQYF TGCAGCGTTGCTGGGAGCTCCTACGAGCAGTACTTC TRBJ2-7 - 12 TRBV29-1 -
CASSLEGHPSDEQFF TGTGCCAGCAGCTTAGAGGGACATCCAAGCGATGAGCAGTTCTTC TRBJ2-1 few 15 TRBV7-9 -
CASSLVGDYNYEQYF TGCGCCAGCAGCTTGGTAGGGGACTACAACTACGAGCAGTACTTC TRBJ2-7 - 15 TRBV5-1 TRBD2
CASSPNMGTEAFF TGTGCCAGCAGCCCCAATATGGGCACTGAAGCTTTCTTT TRBJ1-1 - 13 TRBV11-1 -
CASSQDRGGTDNSPLHF TGCGCCAGCAGCCAAGATAGGGGGGGCACCGATAATTCACCCCTCCACTTT TRBJ1-6 - 17 TRBV4-1 -
CASRTGGQGSEKLFF TGTGCCAGCAGAACTGGGGGACAGGGAAGTGAAAAACTGTTTTTT TRBJ1-4 - 15 TRBV5-5 TRBD1
CASSSPGLQGYTF TGTGCCAGCAGCTCGCCGGGGCTCCAGGGCTACACCTTC TRBJ1-2 - 13 TRBV11-1 -
CASSYSRDTGYEQYF TGTGCCAGCAGTTACTCGAGGGACACCGGATACGAGCAGTACTTC TRBJ2-7 once 15 TRBV6-5 -
CASSSQAGGYSYNEQFF TGTGCCAGCAGCTCTCAAGCGGGGGGATACTCCTACAATGAGCAGTTCTTC TRBJ2-1 many 17 TRBV7-6 TRBD2
CASSWAGTGDPYEQYF TGTGCCAGCAGCTGGGCCGGGACAGGGGACCCCTACGAGCAGTACTTC TRBJ2-7 few 16 TRBV7-8 TRBD1
CASSHGSFYNEQFF TGTGCCAGCAGTCACGGGAGTTTCTACAATGAGCAGTTCTTC TRBJ2-1 few 14 TRBV6-2/TRBV6-3 -
CASRIAGASYEQYF TGTGCCAGCAGGATAGCGGGAGCCTCCTACGAGCAGTACTTC TRBJ2-7 - 14 TRBV27 TRBD2
CASSLGTSGVGRDEQFF TGTGCCAGCAGCTTAGGCACCTCGGGGGTGGGCAGGGATGAGCAGTTCTTC TRBJ2-1 - 17 TRBV7-9 -
CASSFGQVTTEAFF TGCGCCAGCAGCTTCGGACAGGTGACCACTGAAGCTTTCTTT TRBJ1-1 few 14 TRBV5-1 TRBD1
CASSRTGERVNTEAFF TGTGCCAGCAGCCGCACAGGGGAAAGGGTGAACACTGAAGCTTTCTTT TRBJ1-1 few 16 TRBV5-5 TRBD1
CSVLGDRYGYTF TGCAGCGTTTTGGGGGATCGCTATGGCTACACCTTC TRBJ1-2 - 12 TRBV29-1 -
CASSLAHSSYNEQFF TGTGCCAGCAGCTTGGCTCACTCCTCCTACAATGAGCAGTTCTTC TRBJ2-1 - 15 TRBV7-9 -
CASSFWQDSTYGYTF TGCGCCAGCAGCTTTTGGCAGGACAGTACCTATGGCTACACCTTC TRBJ1-2 - 15 TRBV5-1 -
CASSPDRTSLHF TGTGCCAGCAGTCCAGACAGAACTTCCCTCCACTTT TRBJ1-6 few 12 TRBV12-3/TRBV12-4 -
CSARGMKTDTQYF TGCAGTGCTAGAGGGATGAAGACAGATACGCAGTATTTT TRBJ2-3 few 13 TRBV20-1 -
CASSPLEGAKNIQYF TGTGCCAGCTCACCCCTAGAGGGAGCCAAAAACATTCAGTACTTC TRBJ2-4 few 15 TRBV18 -
CASSPRDRGLETQYF TGTGCCAGCAGCCCTCGGGACAGGGGGCTAGAGACCCAGTACTTC TRBJ2-5 - 15 TRBV3-1 TRBD1
CATSDPDRINGYTF TGTGCCACCAGTGACCCGGACAGAATCAATGGCTACACCTTC TRBJ1-2 few 14 TRBV24-1 -
CATSRYGQANTEAFF TGTGCCACCAGCAGATACGGACAGGCTAACACTGAAGCTTTCTTT TRBJ1-1 few 15 TRBV15 TRBD1
CASSWTGTGVISNQPQHF TGTGCCAGCAGCTGGACCGGGACAGGGGTTATTTCCAATCAGCCCCAGCATTTT TRBJ1-5 - 18 TRBV5-5 TRBD1
CASSLRGGFYNEQFF TGTGCCAGCAGCTTACGAGGGGGTTTCTACAATGAGCAGTTCTTC TRBJ2-1 - 15 TRBV7-9 -
CATSRNRAATEAFF TGTGCCACCAGCAGAAACAGGGCTGCCACTGAAGCTTTCTTT TRBJ1-1 - 14 TRBV15 -
CASSYSLDPDTQYF TGTGCCAGCAGTTACTCGTTGGATCCAGATACGCAGTATTTT TRBJ2-3 - 14 TRBV6-5 -
CATLGGFSGANVLTF TGTGCCACACTAGGAGGCTTCTCTGGGGCCAACGTCCTGACTTTC TRBJ2-6 - 15 TRBV19 -
CATSRDYPGAEGYTF TGTGCCACCAGCAGAGACTATCCGGGGGCGGAAGGCTACACCTTC TRBJ1-2 few 15 TRBV15 -
CASSPSSGTEYEQYF TGTGCCAGCAGCCCATCTTCCGGGACCGAATACGAGCAGTACTTC TRBJ2-7 - 15 TRBV7-2 -
CASSPPGSISPGANVLTF TGTGCCAGCAGCCCACCAGGGTCGATTAGCCCTGGGGCCAACGTCCTGACTTTC TRBJ2-6 - 18 TRBV7-3 -
CASSLALEQFF TGTGCCAGCAGCTTGGCACTTGAGCAGTTCTTC TRBJ2-1 many 11 TRBV5-6 -
CASSGGPSASSYEQYF TGTGCCAGCAGTGGGGGCCCTAGCGCGAGCTCCTACGAGCAGTACTTC TRBJ2-7 few 16 TRBV25-1 -
CAWRRGDLEQFF TGTGCCTGGAGACGGGGAGATCTCGAGCAGTTCTTC TRBJ2-1 few 12 TRBV30 -
CASTGRYYGYTF TGTGCCAGCACGGGACGGTACTATGGCTACACCTTC TRBJ1-2 - 12 TRBV6-1 -
CASSSPGQRSYEQYF TGTGCCAGCAGTTCTCCGGGACAGCGAAGCTACGAGCAGTACTTC TRBJ2-7 few 15 TRBV12-3/TRBV12-4 TRBD1
CASSFLGGDTEAFF TGTGCCAGCAGCTTCCTGGGTGGGGACACTGAAGCTTTCTTT TRBJ1-1 - 14 TRBV5-5 -
CASSQEFGTTQETQYF TGCGCCAGCAGCCAAGAGTTTGGGACAACCCAAGAGACCCAGTACTTC TRBJ2-5 few 16 TRBV4-3 -
CASSFGDRTIANYGYTF TGTGCCAGCAGCTTTGGGGACAGGACTATTGCTAACTATGGCTACACCTTC TRBJ1-2 - 17 TRBV7-8 TRBD1
CASSWGLAVDIQYF TGTGCCAGCAGCTGGGGACTAGCCGTGGACATTCAGTACTTC TRBJ2-4 - 14 TRBV7-2 TRBD2
CASSLVGPSYEQYF TGTGCCAGCAGCTTAGTCGGACCAAGCTACGAGCAGTACTTC TRBJ2-7 many 14 TRBV11-2 -
CASSLLDLGAFF TGTGCCAGCAGCTTGTTAGATCTAGGAGCTTTCTTT TRBJ1-1 - 12 TRBV7-9 -
CASSLAGYGEQFF TGTGCCAGCAGCTTGGCAGGGTACGGTGAGCAGTTCTTC TRBJ2-1 many 13 TRBV5-8 -
CASSQDPGFYNEQFF TGTGCCAGCAGCCAGGACCCCGGGTTTTACAATGAGCAGTTCTTC TRBJ2-1 few 15 TRBV7-2 -
CASSIDRGRNTQYF TGTGCCAGCAGCATCGACAGGGGGAGAAATACGCAGTATTTT TRBJ2-3 many 14 TRBV7-9 TRBD1
CASSSRNRESSQPQHF TGTGCCAGCAGCTCGCGGAACAGGGAATCGTCTCAGCCCCAGCATTTT TRBJ1-5 few 16 TRBV7-3 -
CASSSTEAF TGTGCCAGCAGTTCCACTGAGGCCTTC TRBJ2-1 few 9 TRBV12-3/TRBV12-4 -